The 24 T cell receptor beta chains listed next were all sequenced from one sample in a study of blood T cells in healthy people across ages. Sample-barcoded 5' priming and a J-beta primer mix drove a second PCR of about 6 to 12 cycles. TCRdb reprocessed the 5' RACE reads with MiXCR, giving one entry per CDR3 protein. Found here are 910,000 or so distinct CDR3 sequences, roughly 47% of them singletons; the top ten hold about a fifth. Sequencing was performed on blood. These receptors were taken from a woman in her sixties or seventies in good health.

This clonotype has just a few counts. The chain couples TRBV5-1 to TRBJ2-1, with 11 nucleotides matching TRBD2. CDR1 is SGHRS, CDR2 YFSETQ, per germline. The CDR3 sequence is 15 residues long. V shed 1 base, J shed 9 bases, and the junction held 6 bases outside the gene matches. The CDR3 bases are TGCGCCAGCAGCTTGACTAGCGGGAGTGTATTTGAGCAGTTCTTC. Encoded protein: CASSLTSGSVFEQFF. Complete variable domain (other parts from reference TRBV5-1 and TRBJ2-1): KAGVTQTPRYLIKTRGQQVTLSCSPISGHRSVSWYQQTPGQGLQFLFEYFSETQRNKGNFPGRFSGRQFSNSRSEMNVSTLELGDSALYLCASSLTSGSVFEQFFGPGTRLTVL.

In nucleotides, the CDR3 is TGCAGCGTAGACGGGAGGTCGATAGCGCGAAGCTCCTACAATGAGCAGTTCTTC. Residues: CSVDGRSIARSSYNEQFF. The chain links TRBV29-1 to TRBJ2-1; 7 bases fit TRBD2. V trimming: 6 bases; J trimming: 0 bases; junction bases outside the gene matches: 17. This CDR3 has 18 residues. Germline CDR1 is SQVTM and CDR2 is ANQGSEA.

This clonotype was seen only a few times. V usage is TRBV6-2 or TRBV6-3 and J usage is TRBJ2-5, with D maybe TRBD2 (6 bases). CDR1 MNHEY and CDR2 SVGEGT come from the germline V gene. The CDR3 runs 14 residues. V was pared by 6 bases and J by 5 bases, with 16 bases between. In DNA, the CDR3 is TGTGCCAGCAGCCCCGTGGAGGGCGGGGAGACCCAGTACTTC. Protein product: CASSPVEGGETQYF.

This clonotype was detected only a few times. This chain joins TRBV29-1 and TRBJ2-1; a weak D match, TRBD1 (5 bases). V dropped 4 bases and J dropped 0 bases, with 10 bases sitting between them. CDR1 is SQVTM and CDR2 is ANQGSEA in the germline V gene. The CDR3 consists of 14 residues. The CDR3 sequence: CSVVSGYSYNEQFF. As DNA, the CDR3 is TGCAGCGTTGTGTCAGGGTACTCCTACAATGAGCAGTTCTTC.

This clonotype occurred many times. CDR3 protein: CASSLAGGANTGELFF. Written as DNA, the CDR3 is TGTGCCAGCAGCTTAGCGGGCGGAGCGAACACCGGGGAGCTGTTTTTT. The chain has TRBV7-2 and TRBJ2-2; D is unresolved. This CDR3 is built from 16 residues. CDR1 SGHTA and CDR2 FQGNSA come from the germline V gene. Deletions cut 0 bases from V and 0 bases from J, with 8 bases between.

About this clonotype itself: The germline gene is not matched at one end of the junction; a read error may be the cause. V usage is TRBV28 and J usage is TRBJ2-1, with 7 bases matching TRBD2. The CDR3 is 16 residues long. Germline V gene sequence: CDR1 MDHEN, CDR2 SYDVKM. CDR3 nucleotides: TGTGCCAGCAGTTTGGGGTCCAGCGGGGCCTACAATGAGCAGTTCTTT. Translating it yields CASSLGSSGAYNEQFF.

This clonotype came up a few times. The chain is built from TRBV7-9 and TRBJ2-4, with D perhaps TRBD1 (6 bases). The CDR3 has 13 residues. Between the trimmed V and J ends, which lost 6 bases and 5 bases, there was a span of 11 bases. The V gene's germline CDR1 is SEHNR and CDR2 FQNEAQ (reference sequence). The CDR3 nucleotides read TGTGCCAGCAGTAGGGACACGGAAAACATTCAGTACTTC. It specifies CASSRDTENIQYF.

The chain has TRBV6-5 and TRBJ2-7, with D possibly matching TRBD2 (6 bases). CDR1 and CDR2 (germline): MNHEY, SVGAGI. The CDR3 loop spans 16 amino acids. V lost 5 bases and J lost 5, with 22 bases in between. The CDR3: CASSPLTAGPGDEQYF. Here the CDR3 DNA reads TGTGCCAGCAGTCCATTAACCGCGGGGCCGGGGGACGAGCAGTACTTC.

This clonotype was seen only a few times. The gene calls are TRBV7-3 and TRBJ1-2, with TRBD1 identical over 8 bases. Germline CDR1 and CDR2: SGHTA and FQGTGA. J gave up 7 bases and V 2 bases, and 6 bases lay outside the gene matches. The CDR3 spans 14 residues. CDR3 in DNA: TGTGCCAGCAGCTTACACCGGACAGGGTCTGGCTACACCTTC. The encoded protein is CASSLHRTGSGYTF.

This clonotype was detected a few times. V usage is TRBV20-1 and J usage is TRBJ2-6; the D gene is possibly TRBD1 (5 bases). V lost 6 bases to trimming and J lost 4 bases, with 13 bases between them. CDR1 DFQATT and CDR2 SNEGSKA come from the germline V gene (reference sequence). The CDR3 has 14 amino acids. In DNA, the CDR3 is TGCAGTGCCGACCAGGGTTACGGGGCCAACGTCCTGACTTTC. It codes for CSADQGYGANVLTF.

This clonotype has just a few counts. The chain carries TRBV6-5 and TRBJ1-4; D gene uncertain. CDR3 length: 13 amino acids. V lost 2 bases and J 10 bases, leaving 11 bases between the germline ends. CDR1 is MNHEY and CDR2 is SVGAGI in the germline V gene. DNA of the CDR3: TGTGCCAGCAGTTACATAAATTCCGGAAAACTGTTTTTT. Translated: CASSYINSGKLFF.

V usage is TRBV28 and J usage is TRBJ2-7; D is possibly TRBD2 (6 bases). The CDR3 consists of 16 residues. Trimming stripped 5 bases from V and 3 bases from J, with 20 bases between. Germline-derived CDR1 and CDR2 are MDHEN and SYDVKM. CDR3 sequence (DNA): TGTGCCAGCAGTCCCGTGGGGGGTCTGCGCGACTACGAGCAGTACTTC. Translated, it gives CASSPVGGLRDYEQYF. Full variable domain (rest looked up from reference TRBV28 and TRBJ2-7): DVKVTQSSRYLVKRTGEKVFLECVQDMDHENMFWYRQDPGLGLRLIYFSYDVKMKEKGDIPEGYSVSREKKERFSLILESASTNQTSMYLCASSPVGGLRDYEQYFGPGTRLTVT.

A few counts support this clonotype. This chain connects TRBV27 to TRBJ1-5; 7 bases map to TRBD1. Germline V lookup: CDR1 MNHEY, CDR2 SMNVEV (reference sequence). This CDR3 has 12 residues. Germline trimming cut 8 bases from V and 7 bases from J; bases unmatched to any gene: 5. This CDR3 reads CASRQGGQPQHF. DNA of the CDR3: TGTGCCAGCCGACAGGGCGGACAGCCCCAGCATTTT.

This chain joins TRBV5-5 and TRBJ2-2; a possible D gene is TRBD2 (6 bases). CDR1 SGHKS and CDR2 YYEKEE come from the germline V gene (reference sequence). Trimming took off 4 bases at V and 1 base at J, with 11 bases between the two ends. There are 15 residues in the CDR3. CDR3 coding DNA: TGTGCCAGCAGCCCTGGGGGGTTGAACACCGGGGAGCTGTTTTTT. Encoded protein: CASSPGGLNTGELFF.

The CDR3 nucleotides are TGTGCCAGCAGCTTTGACAGGGTTAAGGCCAAAAACATTCAGTACTTC. Translated: CASSFDRVKAKNIQYF. The chain carries TRBV7-2 and TRBJ2-4; TRBD1 matches 7 bases. Germline V lookup: CDR1 SGHTA, CDR2 FQGNSA. V was pared by 3 bases and J by 1 base, with 6 bases of the junction left unmatched. The CDR3 consists of 16 residues.

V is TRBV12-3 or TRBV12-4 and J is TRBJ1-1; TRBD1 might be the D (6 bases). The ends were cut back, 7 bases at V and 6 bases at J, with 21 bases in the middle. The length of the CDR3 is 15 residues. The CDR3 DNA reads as TGTGCCAGCACATGGGCAGGGGAGGTCGTTCCTGAAGCTTTCTTT. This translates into CASTWAGEVVPEAFF.

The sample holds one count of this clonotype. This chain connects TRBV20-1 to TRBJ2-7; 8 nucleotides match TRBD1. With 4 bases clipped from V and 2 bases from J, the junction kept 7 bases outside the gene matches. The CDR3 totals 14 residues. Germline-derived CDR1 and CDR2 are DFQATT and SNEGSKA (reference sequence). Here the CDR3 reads CSAISDRGTYEQYF. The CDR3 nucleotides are TGCAGTGCTATCTCTGACAGGGGCACCTACGAGCAGTACTTC.

CDR3 protein: CASTQAGTGGYEQYF. In DNA form, the CDR3 reads TGTGCCAGCACCCAAGCCGGGACAGGGGGTTACGAGCAGTACTTC. The V gene is TRBV28, the J gene TRBJ2-7; 11 nucleotides line up with TRBD1. The CDR3 runs 15 residues. J gave up 4 bases and V 7 bases, and 9 bases lay outside the gene matches. Per germline, CDR1 MDHEN and CDR2 SYDVKM.

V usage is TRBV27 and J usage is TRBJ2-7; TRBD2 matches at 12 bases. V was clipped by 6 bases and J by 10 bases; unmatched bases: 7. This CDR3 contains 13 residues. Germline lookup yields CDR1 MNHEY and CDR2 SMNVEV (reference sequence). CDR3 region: CASRRLAGVDQYF. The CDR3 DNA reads TGTGCCAGCAGGCGACTAGCGGGAGTTGATCAGTACTTC.

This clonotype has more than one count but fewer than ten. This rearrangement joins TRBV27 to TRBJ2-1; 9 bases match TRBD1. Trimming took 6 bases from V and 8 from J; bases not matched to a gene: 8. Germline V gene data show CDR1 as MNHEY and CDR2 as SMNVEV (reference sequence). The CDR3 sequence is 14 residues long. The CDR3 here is CASSQIQGAYEQFF. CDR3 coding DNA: TGTGCCAGCAGCCAGATACAGGGGGCCTATGAGCAGTTCTTC.

CDR3 in DNA: TGCAGTGCTAGAGAGAGTCGGAGATCTCTCTATGAGCAGTTCTTC. Amino acid sequence: CSARESRRSLYEQFF. The gene calls are TRBV20-1 and TRBJ2-1; D remains ambiguous. The ends were cut back, 0 bases at V and 8 bases at J, with 17 bases in the middle. Germline values: CDR1 DFQATT, CDR2 SNEGSKA (reference sequence). This CDR3 is built from 15 residues.

CDR3 DNA sequence: TGTGCCACCAGTGAACAGACAGATGGAGAGACCCAGTACTTC. Residues: CATSEQTDGETQYF. The chain combines TRBV24-1 with TRBJ2-5; a weak D match, TRBD1 (5 bases). V was shortened by 4 bases and J by 4 bases, with 12 bases between the two germline ends. This CDR3 comprises 14 residues. Germline assignment: CDR1 KGHDR and CDR2 SFDVKD.

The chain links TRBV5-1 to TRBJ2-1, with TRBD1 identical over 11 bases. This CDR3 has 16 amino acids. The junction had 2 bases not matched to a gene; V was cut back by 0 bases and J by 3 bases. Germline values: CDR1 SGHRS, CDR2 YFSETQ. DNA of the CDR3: TGCGCCAGCAGCTTGGGGGGACAGGGGGGCTACAATGAGCAGTTCTTC. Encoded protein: CASSLGGQGGYNEQFF.

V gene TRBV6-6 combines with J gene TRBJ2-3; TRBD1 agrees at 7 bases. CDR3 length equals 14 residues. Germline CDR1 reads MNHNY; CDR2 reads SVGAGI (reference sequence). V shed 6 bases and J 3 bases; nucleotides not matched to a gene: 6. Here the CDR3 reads CASRPGGRTDTQYF. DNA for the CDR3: TGTGCCAGCAGGCCAGGGGGTCGGACAGATACGCAGTATTTT.